The next 21 T cell receptor beta chains were all read from a single sample in a study of T cells in Graves' hyperthyroidism and ophthalmopathy. The CDR3 regions of TCR beta were amplified from RNA transcripts. TCR CDR3 regions were first amplified by RT-PCR with HTBI primers. TCRdb used MiXCR to reprocess the multiplex PCR reads, holding one entry per CDR3 protein. The table lists 350,000 or so distinct CDR3 sequences, 15% to 20% of them singletons. Sequencing input: blood. These receptors originate from a woman aged 40 to 55 with Graves' ophthalmopathy.

The chain carries TRBV28 and TRBJ2-6; D not resolved. This CDR3 has 18 amino acids. Trimming took 1 base from V and 1 from J, leaving 14 bases between them. CDR1 and CDR2 from the germline V gene are MDHEN and SYDVKM. The CDR3 DNA reads as TGTGCCAGCAGTTTATACCGGCAGATCGTATCTGGGGCCAACGTCCTGACTTTC. This sequence encodes CASSLYRQIVSGANVLTF.

This clonotype was detected many times. The chain's CDR3 is CASSLDSDYEQYF. The CDR3 region has the DNA TGTGCCAGCAGCTTGGACAGTGACTACGAGCAGTACTTC. The V and J genes are TRBV11-1 and TRBJ2-7; D might be TRBD1 (6 bases). The CDR3 consists of 13 residues. Germline V lookup: CDR1 SGHAT, CDR2 FQDESV (reference sequence). V was pared by 3 bases and J by 3 bases, with 9 bases between.

Concerning this clonotype itself: This may stem from a read error, because a much larger clone lies one nucleotide away. The chain joins TRBV7-2 to TRBJ2-5; the match to TRBD1 covers 12 bases. This CDR3 contains 16 residues. Germline V gene sequence: CDR1 SGHTA, CDR2 FQGNSA. The CDR3 sequence: CASSLRGQGAGETRYF. CDR3 nucleotide sequence: TGTGCCAGCAGCTTGAGGGGACAGGGGGCCGGGGAGACCCGGTACTTC.

This clonotype was seen repeatedly, ten times or more. The chain carries TRBV6-5 and TRBJ1-5; 9 nucleotides line up with TRBD1. The length of the CDR3 is 16 residues. Germline values: CDR1 MNHEY, CDR2 SVGAGI. The V and J ends lost 4 bases and 4 bases, in that order; junction bases with no gene match: 8. The CDR3 loop reads CASSSMIQGANQPQHF. The CDR3, as DNA: TGTGCCAGCAGTTCCATGATACAGGGGGCGAATCAGCCCCAGCATTTT.

This clonotype appeared many times. The CDR3 is CASSYSGRRSSYEQYF. The CDR3 DNA sequence: TGTGCCAGCAGTTACTCGGGACGGAGATCCTCCTACGAGCAGTACTTC. V is TRBV6-5 and J is TRBJ2-7; either TRBD1 or TRBD2 may supply D (5 bases each). Trimming removed 0 bases from V and 0 bases from J, with 12 bases in between. Germline V gene data show CDR1 as MNHEY and CDR2 as SVGAGI. CDR3 length: 16 amino acids.

The table lists this clonotype with many counts. The genes are TRBV7-8 and TRBJ1-1, with unresolved D. The CDR3 contains 13 residues. The V gene's germline CDR1 is SGHVS and CDR2 FQNEAQ. Trimming left V 2 bases short and J 3 bases short, with 7 bases between. The CDR3 coding sequence is TGTGCCAGCAGCTTAAGGGATTACACTGAAGCTTTCTTT. This codes for CASSLRDYTEAFF.

The chain is built from TRBV7-9 and TRBJ2-5, with a weak D call TRBD2 (7 bases). Germline CDR1 is SEHNR and CDR2 is FQNEAQ (reference sequence). This CDR3 comprises 16 residues. V lost 1 base and J 2 bases, leaving 14 bases between the germline ends. CDR3 region: CASSLVFGGQQETQYF. The CDR3 DNA sequence: TGTGCCAGCAGCTTAGTCTTCGGGGGGCAACAAGAGACCCAGTACTTC.

This clonotype showed up many times. The chain couples TRBV12-3 or TRBV12-4 to TRBJ1-5; D is undetermined. The CDR3 is 14 amino acids. Between the trimmed V and J ends, which lost 2 bases and 7 bases, there was a span of 12 bases. The CDR3 region is CASSLNSGKQPQHF. The CDR3 DNA reads as TGTGCCAGCAGTTTAAATTCCGGGAAACAGCCCCAGCATTTT.

In its sample, this clonotype was seen many times. The gene calls are TRBV30 and TRBJ2-5; maybe TRBD2 (5 bases). From germline, CDR1 is GTSNPN and CDR2 SVGIG (reference sequence). The CDR3 contains 14 residues. V was shortened by 0 bases and J by 5 bases, with 13 bases between the two germline ends. The DNA for the CDR3 is TGTGCCTGGAGTGTACTAGGCAGGACGGAGACCCAGTACTTC. It codes for CAWSVLGRTETQYF.

Many counts were recorded for this clonotype. V and J are TRBV5-1 and TRBJ1-2, with 7 bases aligning to TRBD1. Germline assignment: CDR1 SGHRS and CDR2 YFSETQ. The CDR3 has 13 residues. Unmatched junction bases numbered 5, after V lost 5 bases and J lost 4 bases. Here the CDR3 reads CASSEGGSYGYTF. In DNA, the CDR3 is TGCGCCAGCAGTGAAGGGGGCTCCTATGGCTACACCTTC.

This clonotype has ten or more counts. This sequence joins TRBV30 and TRBJ1-5; 7 nucleotides align to TRBD1. Germline assignment: CDR1 GTSNPN and CDR2 SVGIG (reference sequence). The V segment lost 7 bases and the J segment 7 bases; nucleotides outside the gene matches: 13. CDR3 length: 14 amino acids. The CDR3 is CAYRPGGSYQPQHF. For the CDR3, the DNA is TGTGCCTACCGCCCAGGGGGATCATACCAGCCCCAGCATTTT.

The J gene is TRBJ2-5, the V gene TRBV19; D is unresolved. Germline values: CDR1 LNHDA, CDR2 SQIVND (reference sequence). The CDR3 is 18 residues long. DNA for the CDR3: TGTGCTATAGTTTATAGTGGGCGGCCGCTACTTACTCGAGAGACCCAGTACTTC. This codes for CAIVYSGRPLLTRETQYF.

This clonotype was detected ten times or more. V usage is TRBV19 and J usage is TRBJ1-1; D gene uncertain. CDR1 is LNHDA, CDR2 SQIVND, per germline (reference sequence). CDR3 size: 16 residues. Trimming pared 7 bases from V and 2 bases from J, leaving 20 bases between. In DNA, the CDR3 is TGTGCCAGTAAAGGGTGGAAGGCGACCCTAAACACTGAAGCTTTCTTT. This gives the protein CASKGWKATLNTEAFF.

This chain connects TRBV12-5 to TRBJ1-5; D is unclear. Germline lookup yields CDR1 LGHNT and CDR2 FRNRAP. The length of the CDR3 is 14 residues. V was shortened by 1 base and J by 5 bases, with 9 bases between the two germline ends. CDR3 DNA sequence: TGTGCTAGTGGTTTGGGGATGGGGTATCAGCCCCAGCATTTT. It encodes CASGLGMGYQPQHF.

This clonotype was counted only a few times. This rearrangement joins TRBV6-2 or TRBV6-3 to TRBJ2-6, with a weak D call TRBD2 (5 bases). The CDR3 is 16 amino acids. With 4 bases removed from V and 0 bases from J, the gap between germline ends came to 10 bases. Germline CDR1 MNHEY, CDR2 SVGEGT. The CDR3 coding sequence is TGTGCCAGCAGTTCCCCGAGGGACTCTGGGGCCAACGTCCTGACTTTC. Translation: CASSSPRDSGANVLTF.

This clonotype has a count of ten or more. The V and J genes are TRBV30 and TRBJ2-2; D uncertain. The CDR3 sequence is 15 residues long. Germline V gives CDR1 GTSNPN, CDR2 SVGIG (reference sequence). Trimming took off 5 bases at V and 0 bases at J, with 13 bases between the two ends. The CDR3: CAWDQSPANTGELFF. DNA of the CDR3: TGTGCCTGGGACCAATCCCCCGCGAACACCGGGGAGCTGTTTTTT.

This clonotype showed up many times. This chain uses TRBV9 with TRBJ1-1; TRBD1 matches at 7 bases. The junction had 2 bases not matched to a gene; V was cut back by 0 bases and J by 0 bases. Looked up from germline, CDR1 is SGDLS and CDR2 is YYNGEE. The CDR3 runs 15 residues. Here the CDR3 reads CASSVGDSMNTEAFF. CDR3 coding DNA: TGTGCCAGCAGCGTAGGGGACAGCATGAACACTGAAGCTTTCTTT.

This clonotype was seen ten or more times. The CDR3 nucleotides are TGTGCCAGCAGCCCCCCCCCAGGCTCTGGGGCCAACGTCCTGACTTTC. Its translation: CASSPPPGSGANVLTF. The chain recombines TRBV13 with TRBJ2-6; D is ambiguous. The CDR3 length is 16 residues. Trimming left V 5 bases short and J 0 bases short, with 11 bases between. Per the germline V gene, CDR1 is PRHDT and CDR2 is FYEKMQ (reference sequence). Together with reference TRBV13 and TRBJ2-6, the CDR3 gives the full variable domain: AAGVIQSPRHLIKEKRETATLKCYPIPRHDTVYWYQQGPGQDPQFLISFYEKMQSDKGSIPDRFSAQQFSDYHSELNMSSLELGDSALYFCASSPPPGSGANVLTFGAGSRLTVL.

V is TRBV29-1 and J is TRBJ1-3; the D gene is possibly TRBD1 (6 bases). The V gene lost 4 bases and the J gene lost 0 bases, with 13 bases spanning the gap. Germline loops: CDR1 SQVTM, CDR2 ANQGSEA. CDR3 size: 15 residues. Here the CDR3 reads CSVAMGASSGNTIYF. In DNA form, the CDR3 reads TGCAGCGTTGCCATGGGGGCAAGCTCTGGAAACACCATATATTTT. The variable domain in full, with the rest retrieved from reference TRBV29-1 and TRBJ1-3, is SAVISQKPSRDICQRGTSLTIQCQVDSQVTMMFWYRQQPGQSLTLIATANQGSEATYESGFVIDKFPISRPNLTFSTLTVSNMSPEDSSIYLCSVAMGASSGNTIYFGEGSWLTVV.

This clonotype has a count of ten or more. The chain is built from TRBV25-1 and TRBJ1-3, with a possible D match to TRBD1 (6 bases). Deletions cut 1 base from V and 0 bases from J, with 10 bases between. The germline V gene encodes CDR1 MGHDK and CDR2 SYGVNS. This CDR3 is built from 16 residues. In DNA, the CDR3 is TGTGCCAGCAGTGAATTAGAGACAGGCTCTGGAAACACCATATATTTT. Translating gives CASSELETGSGNTIYF.

Worth noting for this clonotype: Possible read error: a much larger clone is one base away. This chain connects TRBV20-1 to TRBJ2-7; TRBD2 aligns across 10 bases. The CDR3 extends over 17 amino acids. V lost 3 bases to trimming and J lost 2 bases; unmatched junction nucleotides: 13. Germline V gene data show CDR1 as DFQATT and CDR2 as SNEGSKA (reference sequence). The CDR3 reads CSASGGTSERGAYEQYF. Here the CDR3 DNA reads TGCAGTGCTAGTGGGGGGACTAGCGAGAGAGGGGCCTACGAGCAGTACTTC.